Each of the 27 T cell receptor beta chains below was sequenced from the same sample in a study of persistence of HIV-infected CD4 T cells. Nonspecific anti-CD3/anti-CD28 bead stimulation represents the broad CD4+ T cell repertoire. CD4+ T cells upregulating both CD40 ligand and CD69 were sorted as responding cells. These TCRs' antigens remain unknown. Sequencing used immunoSEQ version 4 in survey mode. Generated by immunoSEQ multiplex PCR, the TCRdb table keeps only in-frame clones and is missing some. The sample lists under 50,000 clones, approximately 89% occurring once. This sample comprised CD4+ T cells sorted from PBMCs after approximately 19-hour stimulation, obtained from a patient who received antiretroviral therapy. The receptors were sampled from an adult man with HIV who was CMV-seropositive.

The chain links TRBV27 to TRBJ1-6; the match to TRBD1 covers 8 bases. CDR1 is MNHEY, CDR2 SMNVEV, per germline (reference sequence). V was pared by 7 bases and J by 0 bases, with 11 bases of the junction left unmatched. This CDR3 is built from 18 residues. The CDR3 DNA reads TGTGCCAGCATGCTGGAGGGACAGGCTAGCTCCTATAATTCACCCCTCCACTTT. Its protein is CASMLEGQASSYNSPLHF.

The chain uses TRBV18 and TRBJ2-7, with 12 nucleotides matching TRBD2. V was pared by 6 bases and J by 0 bases, with 3 bases of the junction left unmatched. Germline-derived CDR1 and CDR2 are KGHSH and LQKENI. The CDR3 loop spans 15 amino acids. The CDR3 sequence is CASSLAGGLSYEQYF. The CDR3 coding sequence is TGTGCCAGCTCCCTAGCGGGGGGGCTCTCCTACGAGCAGTACTTC.

The chain is built from TRBV5-1 and TRBJ1-2; no clear D gene. V lost 4 bases and J 4 bases, leaving 14 bases between the germline ends. The CDR3 is 14 residues long. Germline assignment: CDR1 SGHRS and CDR2 YFSETQ. CDR3: CASSLLDTAYGYTF. CDR3 in DNA: TGCGCCAGCAGCCTTTTAGACACTGCCTATGGCTACACCTTC.

This clone was counted a few times. The gene calls are TRBV7-2 and TRBJ1-5; D ambiguous. The ends were cut back, 1 base at V and 0 bases at J, with 7 bases in the middle. This CDR3 region has 15 residues. Per germline, CDR1 SGHTA and CDR2 FQGNSA. The CDR3 region is CASSLVVNSNQPQHF. The CDR3 nucleotides are TGTGCCAGCAGCTTAGTAGTGAATAGCAATCAGCCCCAGCATTTT.

This chain links TRBV6-5 with TRBJ2-2; D is possibly TRBD1 (8 bases). V lost 6 bases and J 5 bases, leaving 10 bases between the germline ends. Germline assignment: CDR1 MNHEY and CDR2 SVGAGI. The CDR3 consists of 13 residues. The CDR3 DNA follows: TGTGCCAGCAGACAGGGGGGGACCGGGGAGCTGTTTTTT. It encodes CASRQGGTGELFF.

J is TRBJ1-1 and V is TRBV28, with D perhaps TRBD1 (5 bases). The CDR3 loop spans 14 amino acids. The V and J ends lost 5 bases and 5 bases respectively, with 15 bases between them. Germline V gives CDR1 MDHEN, CDR2 SYDVKM. CDR3 nucleotide sequence: TGTGCCAGCAGTCTCTACGGGGGGTATACTGAAGCTTTCTTT. Amino acid sequence: CASSLYGGYTEAFF.

The chain has TRBV7-2 and TRBJ2-1; TRBD1 agrees at 8 bases. The CDR3 is 16 residues long. V was clipped by 4 bases and J by 6 bases; unmatched bases: 11. Germline assignment: CDR1 SGHTA and CDR2 FQGNSA. For the CDR3, the DNA is TGTGCCAGCAGCTCCGCGACAGGGGCGGTGACCAATGAGCAGTTCTTC. Residues: CASSSATGAVTNEQFF. Complete variable domain (other parts from reference TRBV7-2 and TRBJ2-1): GAGVSQSPSNKVTEKGKDVELRCDPISGHTALYWYRQSLGQGLEFLIYFQGNSAPDKSGLPSDRFSAERTGGSVSTLTIQRTQQEDSAVYLCASSSATGAVTNEQFFGPGTRLTVL.

The CDR3 protein is CASSQQLAGGYEQYF. CDR3 DNA sequence: TGTGCCAGCAGCCAACAACTAGCGGGGGGGTACGAGCAGTACTTC. The rearrangement joins TRBV3-1 (or the pseudogene TRBV3-2) to TRBJ2-7, with TRBD2 matching 13 bases. CDR3 length: 15 amino acids. After removal of 2 bases from V and 4 bases from J, the junction contained 2 bases not matched to a gene. Germline CDR1 and CDR2: LGHDT and YNNKEL (reference sequence).

V gene TRBV5-8 combines with J gene TRBJ2-7; the D gene could be TRBD1 or TRBD2 (5 bases each). The V end lost 0 bases, the J end lost 4 bases, and 8 bases lay between the germline ends. This CDR3 is built from 13 residues. The germline gives CDR1 SGHTS, CDR2 YDEGEE. CDR3 loop: CASSLVWGYEQYF. The CDR3 nucleotides are TGTGCCAGCAGCTTGGTCTGGGGGTACGAGCAGTACTTC.

V is TRBV5-1 and J is TRBJ1-4; 7 nucleotides agree with TRBD1. Per the germline V gene, CDR1 is SGHRS and CDR2 is YFSETQ. The CDR3 spans 15 residues. V trimming: 1 base; J trimming: 5 bases; junction bases outside the gene matches: 5. The CDR3 loop reads CASSLRGTENEKLFF. The DNA of the CDR3 is TGCGCCAGCAGCTTGCGTGGGACAGAGAATGAAAAACTGTTTTTT.

V is TRBV11-3 and J is TRBJ2-1, with 9 bases that match TRBD1. The germline V gene encodes CDR1 SGHNT and CDR2 YENEEA. V was pared by 5 bases and J by 2 bases, with 7 bases of the junction left unmatched. This CDR3 region has 16 residues. CDR3 residues: CASSLTGTGPYNEQFF. CDR3 DNA: TGTGCCAGCAGCCTTACCGGGACAGGGCCCTACAATGAGCAGTTCTTC.

The J gene is TRBJ2-7, the V gene TRBV7-2; 10 bases match TRBD1. The CDR3 is made up of 15 amino acids. Per the germline V gene, CDR1 is SGHTA and CDR2 is FQGNSA. The J segment lost 3 bases and the V segment lost 6 bases, leaving 8 bases of the junction unmatched. CDR3 region: CASSNYDRGLYEQYF. The CDR3 nucleotides are TGTGCCAGCAGTAACTACGACAGGGGGCTCTACGAGCAGTACTTC. Supplemented by reference TRBV7-2 and TRBJ2-7, the full variable domain reads GAGVSQSPSNKVTEKGKDVELRCDPISGHTALYWYRQSLGQGLEFLIYFQGNSAPDKSGLPSDRFSAERTGGSVSTLTIQRTQQEDSAVYLCASSNYDRGLYEQYFGPGTRLTVT.

As DNA, the CDR3 is TGTGCCAGCAGCTTATTAGGGATCGGACAGTATTCCGCCGAGCAGTACTTC. Amino acid sequence: CASSLLGIGQYSAEQYF. V gene TRBV7-8 combines with J gene TRBJ2-7, with a possible D match to TRBD1 (6 bases). This CDR3 has 17 residues. Deletions cut 2 bases from V and 6 bases from J, with 23 bases between. The germline V gene has CDR1 SGHVS and CDR2 FQNEAQ.

This chain uses TRBV7-6 with TRBJ2-4; TRBD1 agrees at 10 bases. The CDR3 covers 19 residues. Germline V gene data show CDR1 as SGHVS and CDR2 as FNYEAQ. Trimming at V came to 1 base and at J to 1 base, leaving 10 bases not matched to a gene. The CDR3 loop reads CASSLESGQGKVAKNIQYF. DNA of the CDR3: TGTGCCAGCAGCTTAGAGTCGGGACAGGGGAAGGTGGCCAAAAACATTCAGTACTTC.

The chain combines TRBV9 with TRBJ1-2; no definite D call. The CDR3 sequence is 15 residues long. CDR1 and CDR2 (germline): SGDLS, YYNGEE. The V end was cut by 0 bases, the J end by 0 bases, with 9 bases between. Written as DNA, the CDR3 is TGTGCCAGCAGCGTAGTACCCGATACTAACTATGGCTACACCTTC. The encoded protein is CASSVVPDTNYGYTF.

The chain carries TRBV7-9 and TRBJ2-4; weak D call: TRBD1 (6 bases). Germline CDR1 SEHNR, CDR2 FQNEAQ (reference sequence). Trimming removed 3 bases at V and 9 bases at J, with 15 bases between. The CDR3 runs to 14 residues. CDR3 coding DNA: TGTGCCAGCAGCTTGGCAGGGGTTAGGGGCATTCAGTACTTC. Translated: CASSLAGVRGIQYF.

The V gene is TRBV20-1, the J gene TRBJ2-3, with TRBD2 as a possible D gene (6 bases). This CDR3 comprises 14 residues. V was cut by 3 bases and J by 2 bases, with 12 bases left in between. Germline assignment: CDR1 DFQATT and CDR2 SNEGSKA (reference sequence). The DNA for the CDR3 is TGCAGTGCTAGTGCCGGGACTCCCACAGATACGCAGTATTTT. Translated: CSASAGTPTDTQYF.

In this sample, this clone turned up once. The V call is TRBV9, the J call TRBJ2-3; TRBD1 matches 7 bases. CDR1 is SGDLS, CDR2 YYNGEE, per germline. The CDR3 contains 15 residues. V lost 6 bases, J lost 1 base, and 8 bases stayed unmatched. The CDR3 region is CASTKQGQRTDTQYF. The CDR3 DNA sequence: TGTGCCAGCACGAAACAGGGACAGCGCACAGATACGCAGTATTTT.

The rearrangement uses TRBV3-1 (or the pseudogene TRBV3-2) and TRBJ2-1, with D maybe TRBD2 (5 bases). The CDR3 loop spans 16 amino acids. V was cut by 2 bases and J by 2 bases, with 13 bases left in between. Germline V lookup: CDR1 LGHDT, CDR2 YNNKEL (reference sequence). This chain's CDR3 is CASSQQRASPYNEQFF. CDR3 DNA sequence: TGTGCCAGCAGCCAACAGAGGGCTTCACCCTACAATGAGCAGTTCTTC.

This clone appeared once. The rearrangement uses TRBV7-2 and TRBJ2-7; 7 bases are shared with TRBD1. This CDR3 is 14 amino acids long. In germline, CDR1 is SGHTA, CDR2 FQGNSA. V lost 5 bases, J lost 3 bases, and 7 bases stayed unmatched. CDR3 DNA: TGTGCCAGCAGCACACAGGGACAGTACTACGAGCAGTACTTC. Translated: CASSTQGQYYEQYF.

The V call is TRBV5-6, the J call TRBJ2-7, with TRBD1 matching over 7 bases. With 7 bases clipped from V and 4 bases from J, the junction kept 2 bases outside the gene matches. Germline assignment: CDR1 SGHDT and CDR2 YYEEEE. The CDR3 consists of 11 residues. The CDR3 reads CASRQGYEQYF. CDR3 DNA: TGTGCCAGCCGACAGGGATACGAGCAGTACTTC.

This CDR3 reads CASNAGTGDTEAFF. The CDR3 coding sequence is TGTGCCAGCAATGCCGGGACGGGGGACACTGAAGCTTTCTTT. The chain links TRBV2 to TRBJ1-1, with D maybe TRBD1 (5 bases). The germline V and J ends were trimmed by 7 bases and 3 bases, with 15 bases remaining between them. The germline V gene has CDR1 SNHLY and CDR2 FYNNEI. The CDR3 length is 14 residues.

In this sample, this clone turned up once. The chain couples TRBV5-1 to TRBJ2-6, with 8 bases aligning to TRBD1. CDR3 size: 16 residues. The germline V gene encodes CDR1 SGHRS and CDR2 YFSETQ. J gave up 3 bases and V 1 base, and 3 bases lay outside the gene matches. In DNA form, the CDR3 reads TGCGCCAGCAGCTTGCAGGGGGCGGATGGGGCCAACGTCCTGACTTTC. Amino acids: CASSLQGADGANVLTF.

This clone was recorded only once. The chain has TRBV6-5 and TRBJ1-2; the D gene is possibly TRBD1 (5 bases). V lost 6 bases and J 2 bases, leaving 16 bases between the germline ends. Germline assignment: CDR1 MNHEY and CDR2 SVGAGI. There are 15 residues in the CDR3. Here the CDR3 reads CASSTGHILNYGYTF. The CDR3 coding sequence is TGTGCCAGCAGCACCGGACACATACTCAACTATGGCTACACCTTC.

In DNA, the CDR3 is TGTGCCAGCTCACCGGGGAGGGGGGATCAGCCCCAGCATTTT. This gives the protein CASSPGRGDQPQHF. The chain links TRBV18 to TRBJ1-5; weak D call: TRBD1 (6 bases). The CDR3 is 14 residues long. CDR1 and CDR2 from the germline V gene are KGHSH and LQKENI. V lost 3 bases and J lost 5, with 11 bases in between.

This chain uses TRBV29-1 with TRBJ1-2; D remains ambiguous. V dropped 4 bases and J dropped 2 bases, with 14 bases sitting between them. Germline V CDR1 and CDR2: SQVTM, ANQGSEA. The CDR3 is made up of 14 amino acids. The CDR3 region has the DNA TGCAGCGTTGGAGAATTCGGATTAAACTATGGCTACACCTTC. This sequence encodes CSVGEFGLNYGYTF.

The gene calls are TRBV10-3 and TRBJ1-4; D unclear. The germline CDR1 and CDR2 sequences are ENHRY and SYGVKD. This CDR3 is 15 amino acids long. V dropped 0 bases and J dropped 2 bases, with 7 bases sitting between them. CDR3 amino acids: CAISESGRTNEKLFF. CDR3 coding DNA: TGTGCCATCAGTGAGTCGGGAAGGACTAATGAAAAACTGTTTTTT.